The T cell receptor (beta chain) under discussion was sequenced for a study of healthy donors' naive CD4 and CD8 T cells. The overall study: TCR alpha primers covered all functional IMGT alpha gene variants. Whole-study results and caveats: Bulk sequencing left alpha and beta chains unpaired.

This CDR3 comprises 16 residues. The ends lost 5 bases at V and 5 bases at J; junction bases unmatched: 8. Germline CDR1 is MNHEY and CDR2 is SMNVEV (reference sequence). Starting from around 500 ng of total RNA, TCR libraries were made with linear amplification. Methods used by the authors: Sequencing covered around 78,000 rearranged alpha-chain transcripts across five or six healthy donors. TCRdb re-analysed the reads in MiXCR, keeping a single row per CDR3 protein. TCRdb's processing, not the authors', yielded these V and J calls. This sample yields approximately 180,000 distinct CDR3 sequences, of which over 60% are seen a single time; around 2% belongs to the top ten. Naive CD4+ cells were sorted as CD4+CD8-CD45RO-CD45RA+; naive CD8+ as CD8+CD4-CD45RA+CD27bright. The table lists this clonotype with a few counts. What it recognizes is unknown.

V usage is TRBV27 and J usage is TRBJ2-3, with 12 nucleotides matching TRBD2. The sequence was collected from a pool of human donors in good health; the sample pools cells from several healthy donors. Sequenced material: naive CD4+ and CD8+ T cells sorted from blood, pooled from several donors. The chain's CDR3 is CASSPRLAGVGDTQYF. The CDR3 nucleotides read TGTGCCAGCAGTCCCCGACTAGCGGGGGTGGGAGATACGCAGTATTTT.